The sequence of this TCR beta chain was determined in a study of OX40 agonist ivuxolimab in advanced cancers. Study at large: The mean age was about 61 years, ranging from about 23 to 79, with 80% to 85% of participants male. Three dose-escalation patients had partial responses: one with hepatocellular carcinoma and two with cutaneous melanoma.

Germline V gene lookup returns CDR1 MRHNA and CDR2 SNTAGT. V lost 2 bases, J lost 4 bases, and 14 bases lay in between. CDR3 length: 15 amino acids. Generated by immunoSEQ multiplex PCR, the TCRdb table keeps only in-frame clones and is missing some. The data show approximately 83,000 clones, with roughly 80% seen just once and about 4.6% held by the top ten. J is TRBJ2-5 and V is TRBV6-4; TRBD1 is a possible D gene (7 bases). This specimen consisted of CD4+ or CD8+ T cells sorted from blood, obtained in a trial of the OX40 agonist ivuxolimab. The receptor was derived from an adult with an advanced solid tumor such as melanoma, head and neck, liver or kidney cancer. The CDR3 bases are TGTGCCAGCAGTGACCGGAGGGGGCCGCGAGAGACCCAGTACTTC. It codes for CASSDRRGPRETQYF.